The 7 T cell receptor beta chains below come from one sample, sequenced in a study of metastatic and nonmetastatic thyroid tumors. All patients were untreated before thyroid surgery. TCRdb re-analyzed the PCR reads using MiXCR. The table includes tens of thousands of clones, around 20% detected once. Sequencing was done on a sample of blood. All receptors come from a female donor with papillary thyroid cancer or a benign thyroid nodule (not recorded which). Some clones in this sample may be carry-over from other donors' samples.

This clone showed up many times. The V and J genes are TRBV11-1 and TRBJ2-3; 14 bases map to TRBD2. The V segment lost 0 bases and the J segment 8 bases; nucleotides outside the gene matches: 13. Germline V gives CDR1 SGHAT, CDR2 FQDESV (reference sequence). This CDR3 contains 19 residues. The CDR3 spells CASSLAFATSGGASRTQYF. In DNA, the CDR3 is TGTGCCAGCAGCTTAGCGTTTGCGACTAGCGGGGGGGCATCGCGTACGCAGTATTTT.

The chain has TRBV5-1 and TRBJ1-2; D unresolved. This CDR3 is built from 13 residues. Trimming took 0 bases from V and 3 from J, leaving 6 bases between them. The V gene's germline CDR1 is SGHRS and CDR2 YFSETQ. CDR3 in DNA: TGCGCCAGCAGCTTGGCGGCGTACTATGGCTACACCTTC. Protein product: CASSLAAYYGYTF.

This clone has at least ten counts. The rearrangement links TRBV19 to TRBJ1-2, with 7 bases aligning to TRBD1. From germline, CDR1 is LNHDA and CDR2 SQIVND (reference sequence). The J segment lost 4 bases and the V segment lost 1 base, leaving 6 bases of the junction unmatched. The CDR3 length is 15 residues. The CDR3 DNA reads TGTGCCAGTAGTATAGGGGCAGGGGACAGCTATGGCTACACCTTC. It yields the protein CASSIGAGDSYGYTF.

This clone occurred a few times. This sequence joins TRBV6-2 or TRBV6-3 and TRBJ2-1; D tentatively reads TRBD1 or TRBD2 (5 bases each). Trimming took 6 bases from V and 1 from J, leaving 16 bases between them. From germline, CDR1 is MNHEY and CDR2 SVGEGT. This CDR3 region has 16 residues. The CDR3 loop reads CASRGLKRSSYNEQFF. CDR3 nucleotides: TGTGCCAGCAGGGGGCTTAAGCGGTCTTCCTACAATGAGCAGTTCTTC.

The chain combines TRBV6-2 or TRBV6-3 with TRBJ1-6, with D possibly being TRBD1 (6 bases). The CDR3 extends over 15 amino acids. V was shortened by 6 bases and J by 5 bases, with 14 bases between the two germline ends. CDR1 MNHEY and CDR2 SVGEGT come from the germline V gene. CDR3 sequence: CASRQGHANNSPLHF. In DNA form, the CDR3 reads TGTGCCAGCAGACAGGGACATGCGAATAATTCACCCCTCCACTTT.

This clone has ten or more counts. The CDR3 bases are TGTGCCAGCAGTTCGCAAAACACTGAAGCTTTCTTT. It specifies CASSSQNTEAFF. The rearrangement joins TRBV28 to TRBJ1-1; D is ambiguous. The CDR3 loop spans 12 amino acids. Germline V CDR1 and CDR2: MDHEN, SYDVKM. V was cut by 4 bases and J by 2 bases, with 5 bases left in between.

The chain uses TRBV9 and TRBJ2-5; 9 bases agree with TRBD2. Germline V gives CDR1 SGDLS, CDR2 YYNGEE. V dropped 2 bases and J dropped 5; count of bases not matched to a gene: 7. The CDR3 is made up of 15 amino acids. DNA of the CDR3: TGTGCCAGCAGCGTTGGCGGGGGGGCCGTGGAGACCCAGTACTTC. Translation gives CASSVGGGAVETQYF.